The 25 T cell receptor beta chains presented below share a single source sample, sequenced in a study of T cell repertoires in cytomegalovirus infection. TCRdb passed the reads through MiXCR, listing each CDR3 protein once. Among 350,000 to 400,000 distinct CDR3 sequences listed, about 32% were seen once. No cognate antigen is known for these TCRs. Source: cultured PBMCs, taken from culture after CMV antigen stimulation. The receptors originated from a human donor in good health (CMV status not recorded). Some clones in this sample may be carry-over from other donors' samples.

This clonotype was seen at least ten times. V and J are TRBV7-3 and TRBJ2-2; D is undetermined. V was pared by 4 bases and J by 4 bases, with 19 bases between. The CDR3 is made up of 17 amino acids. Germline CDR1 and CDR2: SGHTA and FQGTGA. The CDR3 is CASSYITPGELTGELFF. In nucleotides, the CDR3 is TGTGCCAGCAGCTATATAACGCCTGGTGAACTCACCGGGGAGCTGTTTTTT.

The CDR3 nucleotides read TGTGCCAGCAGTGTGAGGAGGGACACTGAAGCTTTCTTT. Translating gives CASSVRRDTEAFF. The chain has TRBV2 and TRBJ1-1; D is uncertain. Trimming cost V 4 bases and J 3 bases, with 9 bases left between them. The CDR3 has 13 amino acids. The germline V gene encodes CDR1 SNHLY and CDR2 FYNNEI.

The CDR3 DNA sequence: TGTGCCAGCAGTTTAGCGGGGGAGGAAGGCACCGGGGAGCTGTTTTTT. Translated: CASSLAGEEGTGELFF. The gene calls are TRBV27 and TRBJ2-2; 7 nucleotides line up with TRBD2. Per the germline V gene, CDR1 is MNHEY and CDR2 is SMNVEV (reference sequence). The CDR3 sequence is 16 residues long. With 2 bases clipped from V and 4 bases from J, the junction kept 7 bases outside the gene matches.

The chain joins TRBV5-4 to TRBJ1-6; D is possibly TRBD1 (6 bases). In germline, CDR1 is SGHNT, CDR2 YYREEE (reference sequence). Trimming cost V 4 bases and J 9 bases, with 17 bases left between them. The CDR3 runs 15 residues. This chain's CDR3 is CASSVYREASSPLHF. CDR3 bases: TGTGCCAGCAGCGTATACAGGGAGGCGAGTTCACCCCTCCACTTT.

The chain links TRBV6-5 to TRBJ1-2, with unresolved D. The CDR3 has 15 amino acids. Trimming cost V 0 bases and J 8 bases, with 16 bases left between them. CDR1 MNHEY and CDR2 SVGAGI come from the germline V gene. The CDR3 here is CASSYSPVDSRGYTF. Written as DNA, the CDR3 is TGTGCCAGCAGTTACTCGCCCGTAGACTCTCGGGGCTACACCTTC.

This clonotype came up a few times. The chain combines TRBV5-6 with TRBJ2-2; 7 nucleotides line up with TRBD1. CDR3 length: 18 amino acids. Germline CDR1 SGHDT, CDR2 YYEEEE. With V trimmed by 2 bases and J by 7 bases, 17 bases remained unmatched. The CDR3 loop reads CASSFWPRDSNVGGELFF. The CDR3 region has the DNA TGTGCCAGCAGCTTCTGGCCCCGGGACAGCAATGTGGGCGGGGAGCTGTTTTTT.

CDR3 amino acids: CASSLTAGEGVAQHF. The CDR3, as DNA: TGTGCCAGCAGCTTAACGGCAGGGGAGGGGGTAGCCCAGCATTTT. The J gene is TRBJ1-5, the V gene TRBV7-2; weak D call: TRBD1 (6 bases). The CDR3 is made up of 15 amino acids. The V and J ends lost 2 bases and 11 bases respectively, with 19 bases between them. CDR1 and CDR2 from the germline V gene are SGHTA and FQGNSA.

This clonotype was recorded at least ten times. The J gene is TRBJ2-3, the V gene TRBV7-2, with unresolved D. CDR3 size: 15 residues. The ends were cut back, 1 base at V and 6 bases at J, with 14 bases in the middle. The V gene's germline CDR1 is SGHTA and CDR2 FQGNSA. The CDR3 DNA is TGTGCCAGCAGCTTAGTGGCTAGTATCGGGGATACGCAGTATTTT. Its protein is CASSLVASIGDTQYF.

This clonotype occurred a few times. CDR3 coding DNA: TGTGCCAGCAGTTTAACGTCGACTAGCGCCCCAGATACGCAGTATTTT. Residues: CASSLTSTSAPDTQYF. J is TRBJ2-3 and V is TRBV12-3 or TRBV12-4; 8 bases map to TRBD2. The CDR3 has 16 residues. V shed 2 bases, J shed 4 bases, and the junction held 8 bases outside the gene matches.

This clonotype occurred many times. The rearrangement joins TRBV7-2 to TRBJ2-5, with unresolved D. The CDR3 spans 14 residues. The germline V and J ends were trimmed by 1 base and 5 bases, with 11 bases remaining between them. The germline V gene encodes CDR1 SGHTA and CDR2 FQGNSA. The CDR3 here is CASSLERSSETQYF. Here the CDR3 DNA reads TGTGCCAGCAGCTTAGAGCGCAGTTCGGAGACCCAGTACTTC.

This clonotype was picked up a small number of times. The chain uses TRBV10-3 and TRBJ1-1; D not resolved. V was shortened by 4 bases and J by 8 bases, with 14 bases between the two germline ends. Germline CDR1 and CDR2: ENHRY and SYGVKD. This CDR3 is built from 13 residues. CDR3 loop: CAISGRLGSEAFF. The CDR3 DNA follows: TGTGCCATCAGTGGAAGGCTGGGCTCCGAAGCTTTCTTT.

This clonotype has more than one count but fewer than ten. The rearrangement links TRBV20-1 to TRBJ2-5, with a weak D call TRBD1 (5 bases). Per germline, CDR1 DFQATT and CDR2 SNEGSKA (reference sequence). V lost 1 base and J lost 1, with 7 bases in between. The CDR3 covers 13 residues. This chain's CDR3 is CSARGDSQETQYF. CDR3 DNA: TGCAGTGCTAGAGGTGACAGCCAAGAGACCCAGTACTTC.

This clonotype was picked up a small number of times. The genes are TRBV19 and TRBJ1-1; D is uncertain. Germline values: CDR1 LNHDA, CDR2 SQIVND (reference sequence). V shed 5 bases and J shed 1 base, with 8 bases lying between them. This CDR3 has 13 residues. Written as DNA, the CDR3 is TGTGCCAGTAGTCCGCGACAGAACACTGAAGCTTTCTTT. As protein: CASSPRQNTEAFF.

This chain links TRBV6-2 or TRBV6-3 with TRBJ2-1; D is possibly TRBD2 (6 bases). Germline-derived CDR1 and CDR2 are MNHEY and SVGEGT. The V end was cut by 7 bases, the J end by 4 bases, with 17 bases between. The CDR3 extends over 15 amino acids. The DNA of the CDR3 is TGTGCCAGCACTCGTACGGCGGGACTTTACAATGAGCAGTTCTTC. This codes for CASTRTAGLYNEQFF.

Worth noting for this clonotype: The germline gene is not matched at one end of the junction; a read error may be the cause. V is TRBV5-3 and J is TRBJ1-2; TRBD1 matches at 7 bases. TRBV5-3 is sorted into the ORF group, with uncertain function. There are 16 residues in the CDR3. CDR3 DNA sequence: TGTGCCAGCAGCTCACGCGCAGGGACAGCTAACTATGGCTACACCTTC. Protein product: CASSSRAGTANYGYTF.

This clonotype was observed a handful of times. The chain recombines TRBV28 with TRBJ1-3, with 8 bases fitting TRBD1. V shed 5 bases, J shed 3 bases, and the junction held 3 bases outside the gene matches. Looked up from germline, CDR1 is MDHEN and CDR2 is SYDVKM. The CDR3 runs 14 residues. The CDR3 nucleotides are TGTGCCAGCAGTACCAGGGGGCTTGGAAACACCATATATTTT. Protein product: CASSTRGLGNTIYF.

This clonotype was counted a single time. This chain joins TRBV4-3 and TRBJ2-3; a weak D match, TRBD2 (5 bases). Germline V gene lookup returns CDR1 LGHNA and CDR2 YSLEER. This CDR3 comprises 15 residues. The V end lost 1 base, the J end lost 1 base, and 9 bases lay between the germline ends. The DNA for the CDR3 is TGCGCCAGCAGCCAAGGGGCCGGGGGCACAGATACGCAGTATTTT. This translates into CASSQGAGGTDTQYF.

The chain's CDR3 is CASSRDRTSTDTQYF. In DNA, the CDR3 is TGTGCCAGCAGCCGGGACAGAACTAGCACAGATACGCAGTATTTT. This rearrangement joins TRBV7-2 to TRBJ2-3; TRBD1 matches 7 bases. The CDR3 is 15 residues long. Germline loops: CDR1 SGHTA, CDR2 FQGNSA. With V trimmed by 5 bases and J by 0 bases, 5 bases remained unmatched.

The chain uses TRBV19 and TRBJ2-1; 11 nucleotides agree with TRBD2. CDR3 size: 18 residues. After removal of 6 bases from V and 4 bases from J, the junction contained 14 bases not matched to a gene. Germline V CDR1 and CDR2: LNHDA, SQIVND (reference sequence). The CDR3 loop is CASSIRTLRLAGYNEQFF. CDR3 nucleotides: TGTGCCAGTAGCATAAGGACTCTCCGACTAGCGGGGTACAATGAGCAGTTCTTC.

This clonotype was counted a single time. The chain links TRBV7-2 to TRBJ2-5; no definite D call. The CDR3 loop spans 13 amino acids. The germline gives CDR1 SGHTA, CDR2 FQGNSA. V lost 1 base and J 2 bases, leaving 5 bases between the germline ends. CDR3 nucleotides: TGTGCCAGCAGCTTAGTCAATCAAGAGACCCAGTACTTC. This codes for CASSLVNQETQYF.

The rearrangement joins TRBV6-1 to TRBJ2-4, with D possibly matching TRBD1 (6 bases). The V and J ends lost 7 bases and 2 bases respectively, with 18 bases between them. Germline V gene lookup returns CDR1 MNHNS and CDR2 SASEGT. The CDR3 extends over 16 amino acids. CDR3 nucleotide sequence: TGTGCCAGCATTGACAGGTCTATGTTGACCAAAAACATTCAGTACTTC. Protein sequence: CASIDRSMLTKNIQYF.

The rearrangement joins TRBV28 to TRBJ2-2, with 8 bases matching TRBD1. V trimming: 6 bases; J trimming: 8 bases; junction bases outside the gene matches: 8. The CDR3 runs to 14 residues. Germline CDR1 reads MDHEN; CDR2 reads SYDVKM. DNA for the CDR3: TGTGCCAGCAGACGGACAGGGCGTTCTGGGGAGCTGTTTTTT. Its protein product is CASRRTGRSGELFF.

In its sample, this clonotype was seen a few times. The gene calls are TRBV6-2 or TRBV6-3 and TRBJ2-2; no clear D gene. Germline lookup yields CDR1 MNHEY and CDR2 SVGEGT. The CDR3 has 15 amino acids. V dropped 0 bases and J dropped 8 bases, with 13 bases sitting between them. The CDR3 DNA is TGTGCCAGCAGTTACTCGATTCCCGCGTCTGGGGAGCTGTTTTTT. This gives the protein CASSYSIPASGELFF.

CDR3 amino acids: CASSSTSDGYNEQFF. The CDR3 coding sequence is TGTGCCAGCAGCAGCACTAGCGATGGTTACAATGAGCAGTTCTTC. The gene calls are TRBV5-4 and TRBJ2-1; TRBD2 agrees at 7 bases. Unmatched junction bases numbered 8, after V lost 4 bases and J lost 4 bases. The CDR3 has 15 residues. Germline-derived CDR1 and CDR2 are SGHNT and YYREEE (reference sequence).

The chain couples TRBV6-1 to TRBJ2-1, with D possibly being TRBD1 (5 bases). The CDR3 length is 12 residues. The V end lost 5 bases, the J end lost 9 bases, and 11 bases lay between the germline ends. Per germline, CDR1 MNHNS and CDR2 SASEGT. CDR3 amino acids: CASSYWGAEQFF. Written as DNA, the CDR3 is TGTGCCAGCAGTTATTGGGGCGCTGAGCAGTTCTTC.